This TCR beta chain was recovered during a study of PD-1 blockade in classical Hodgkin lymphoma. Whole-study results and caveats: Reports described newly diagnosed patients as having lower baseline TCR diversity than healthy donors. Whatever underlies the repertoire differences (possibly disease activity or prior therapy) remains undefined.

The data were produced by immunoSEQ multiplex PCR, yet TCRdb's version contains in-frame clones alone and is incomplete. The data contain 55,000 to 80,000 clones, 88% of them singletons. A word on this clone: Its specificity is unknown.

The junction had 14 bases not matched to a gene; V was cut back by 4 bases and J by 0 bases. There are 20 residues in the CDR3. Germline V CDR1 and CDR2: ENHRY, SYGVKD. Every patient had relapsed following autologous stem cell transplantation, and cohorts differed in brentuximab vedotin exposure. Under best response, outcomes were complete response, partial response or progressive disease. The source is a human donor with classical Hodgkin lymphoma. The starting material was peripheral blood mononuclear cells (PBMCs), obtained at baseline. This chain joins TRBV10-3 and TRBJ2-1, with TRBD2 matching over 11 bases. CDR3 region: CAISVGGVAGGPGSYNEQFF. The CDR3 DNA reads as TGTGCCATCAGTGTCGGCGGAGTAGCGGGGGGGCCGGGCTCCTACAATGAGCAGTTCTTC.